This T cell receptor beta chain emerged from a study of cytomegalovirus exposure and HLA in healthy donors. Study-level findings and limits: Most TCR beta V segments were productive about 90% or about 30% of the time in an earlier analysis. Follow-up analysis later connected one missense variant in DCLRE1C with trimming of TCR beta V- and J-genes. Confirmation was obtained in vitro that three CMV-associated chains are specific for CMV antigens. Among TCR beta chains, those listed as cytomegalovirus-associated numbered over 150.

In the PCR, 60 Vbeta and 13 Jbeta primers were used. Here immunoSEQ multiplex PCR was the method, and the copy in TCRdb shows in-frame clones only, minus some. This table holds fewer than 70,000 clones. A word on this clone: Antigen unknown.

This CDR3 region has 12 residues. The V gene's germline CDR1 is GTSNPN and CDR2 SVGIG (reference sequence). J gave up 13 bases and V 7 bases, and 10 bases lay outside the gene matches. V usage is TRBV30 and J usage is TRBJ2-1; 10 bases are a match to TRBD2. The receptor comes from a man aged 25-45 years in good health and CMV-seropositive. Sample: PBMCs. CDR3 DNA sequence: TGTGCCTCCCTGGACAGCGGGAGGGCCCAGTTCTTC. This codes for CASLDSGRAQFF.